These 15 T cell receptor beta chains were sequenced from one sample in a study of blood T cell repertoires in COVID-19. Profiling relied on immunoSEQ multiplex PCR, and the TCRdb table lists in-frame clones only, not all of them. The sample yields about 300,000 clones, around nine tenths seen once. Source material: PBMCs or T cells enriched from blood (not recorded which). These receptors originate from a woman aged 30 to 39 who had recovered from COVID-19.

This chain connects TRBV7-2 to TRBJ2-5, with D possibly being TRBD2 (6 bases). V gave up 6 bases and J gave up 0 bases, with 17 bases separating them. From germline, CDR1 is SGHTA and CDR2 FQGNSA. The CDR3 runs 16 residues. The CDR3 DNA is TGTGCCAGCAGAACCCAGGTAGCGGTTCACCAAGAGACCCAGTACTTC. Translated, it gives CASRTQVAVHQETQYF.

This clone was seen only once. V and J are TRBV19 and TRBJ1-5, with a possible D match to TRBD1 (6 bases). V was pared by 5 bases and J by 7 bases, with 18 bases between. Germline CDR1 and CDR2: LNHDA and SQIVND (reference sequence). The CDR3 consists of 15 residues. The CDR3, as DNA: TGTGCCAGTAGTTCACAGGGCCCCAAATGGCAGCCCCAGCATTTT. It codes for CASSSQGPKWQPQHF.

The chain links TRBV9 to TRBJ2-7; the D is unclear. The CDR3 length is 14 residues. Germline V CDR1 and CDR2: SGDLS, YYNGEE. Trimming removed 0 bases at V and 7 bases at J, with 14 bases between. The CDR3 DNA follows: TGTGCCAGCAGCGTAGATTATGGTTTCAGTGAGCAGTACTTC. This encodes CASSVDYGFSEQYF.

The chain carries TRBV5-8 and TRBJ2-7, with a weak D call TRBD1 (8 bases). This CDR3 spans 14 amino acids. The V end lost 2 bases, the J end lost 1 base, and 10 bases lay between the germline ends. Germline V gene lookup returns CDR1 SGHTS and CDR2 YDEGEE. The CDR3 DNA sequence: TGTGCCAGCAGCTTACAGGGGGGGTCCTACGAGCAGTACTTC. This sequence encodes CASSLQGGSYEQYF.

This clone appeared a single time. This chain links TRBV18 with TRBJ2-4, with D tentatively TRBD2 (6 bases). CDR1 is KGHSH and CDR2 is LQKENI in the germline V gene. V gave up 3 bases and J gave up 6 bases, with 15 bases separating them. The CDR3 consists of 15 residues. CDR3 loop: CASSPGGGSLNIQYF. The CDR3 DNA follows: TGTGCCAGCTCACCGGGGGGAGGTTCCCTAAACATTCAGTACTTC.

The chain employs TRBV19 and TRBJ1-5; 7 bases line up with TRBD1. CDR1 and CDR2 from the germline V gene are LNHDA and SQIVND (reference sequence). The V and J ends lost 3 bases and 0 bases, in that order; junction bases with no gene match: 8. The CDR3 runs to 17 residues. The CDR3 loop reads CASSMEGQTYSNQPQHF. The CDR3 DNA follows: TGTGCCAGTAGTATGGAGGGACAGACCTATAGCAATCAGCCCCAGCATTTT.

This chain links TRBV14 with TRBJ1-5; 12 bases are shared with TRBD1. V trimming: 1 base; J trimming: 6 bases; junction bases outside the gene matches: 4. The CDR3 is 16 amino acids. CDR1 is SGHDN, CDR2 FVKESK, per germline. The CDR3 spells CASSQGGQGAGQPQHF. CDR3 DNA sequence: TGTGCCAGCAGCCAAGGGGGACAGGGGGCCGGTCAGCCCCAGCATTTT.

In this sample, this clone turned up a few times. This sequence joins TRBV27 and TRBJ2-7; 8 nucleotides align to TRBD1. The ends lost 8 bases at V and 3 bases at J; junction bases unmatched: 12. The germline V gene has CDR1 MNHEY and CDR2 SMNVEV (reference sequence). The CDR3 consists of 15 residues. The CDR3 here is CASGQTGATRYEQYF. The CDR3 DNA follows: TGTGCCAGCGGCCAGACAGGGGCCACCCGCTACGAGCAGTACTTC.

The chain employs TRBV12-3 or TRBV12-4 and TRBJ1-1; 7 nucleotides agree with TRBD1. The trim removed 3 bases at V and 7 bases at J, leaving 2 bases unmatched. CDR3 length equals 12 residues. The CDR3 sequence is CASSFPGGEAFF. The CDR3 DNA is TGTGCCAGCAGTTTTCCAGGGGGTGAAGCTTTCTTT.

The V and J genes are TRBV20-1 and TRBJ1-2; D is unresolved. Germline assignment: CDR1 DFQATT and CDR2 SNEGSKA (reference sequence). The CDR3 consists of 11 residues. Trimming removed 3 bases at V and 10 bases at J, with 12 bases between. The CDR3 here is CSARAPVDYTF. For the CDR3, the DNA is TGCAGTGCTAGGGCCCCCGTTGACTACACCTTC.

This clone has just a few counts. V is TRBV5-1 and J is TRBJ1-6; tentatively, D is TRBD1 (5 bases). Per germline, CDR1 SGHRS and CDR2 YFSETQ. This CDR3 is built from 19 residues. The ends were cut back, 1 base at V and 1 base at J, with 18 bases in the middle. The CDR3 DNA sequence: TGCGCCAGCAGCTTGATGGGCCAAGGAGGGGAGTCCTATAATTCACCCCTCCACTTT. Protein product: CASSLMGQGGESYNSPLHF.

Concerning this clone itself: One end of the junction is discordant with germline, which a read error may explain. The chain recombines TRBV29-1 with TRBJ1-1; 7 bases map to TRBD1. There are 15 residues in the CDR3. Germline CDR1 and CDR2: SQVTM and ANQGSEA. In DNA form, the CDR3 reads TGCAGCGTCGAAGGGAGACAGGGTAGAGTTCGGGAAGCTTTCTTT. Translation: CSVEGRQGRVREAFF.

V and J are TRBV2 and TRBJ2-7; D unclear. The CDR3 is 13 residues long. Germline assignment: CDR1 SNHLY and CDR2 FYNNEI. V lost 8 bases and J 0 bases, leaving 11 bases between the germline ends. CDR3 region: CASSPGRSYEQYF. The DNA for the CDR3 is TGTGCCAGCTCGCCAGGCCGCTCCTACGAGCAGTACTTC.

The gene calls are TRBV5-1 and TRBJ2-1; D not resolved. The CDR3 totals 13 residues. Looked up from germline, CDR1 is SGHRS and CDR2 is YFSETQ. The germline V and J ends were trimmed by 1 base and 5 bases, with 7 bases remaining between them. This CDR3 is CASSLLLNNEQFF. As DNA, the CDR3 is TGCGCCAGCAGCTTGTTACTTAACAATGAGCAGTTCTTC.

J is TRBJ2-3 and V is TRBV9; 7 bases map to TRBD2. CDR1 and CDR2 from the germline V gene are SGDLS and YYNGEE. J gave up 1 base and V 6 bases, and 2 bases lay outside the gene matches. The CDR3 runs 13 residues. CDR3 protein: CASNGLGTDTQYF. The CDR3 nucleotides are TGTGCCAGCAACGGACTAGGCACAGATACGCAGTATTTT.